Each of the 6 T cell receptor beta chains below was sequenced from the same sample in a study of identical twins. In TCRdb, the 5' RACE reads were re-called with MiXCR into one record per CDR3 protein. This table has some 300,000 distinct CDR3 sequences, approximately 13% appearing once. This same sample was also taken into another study, of yellow fever vaccine responses in identical twins.

Sequencing used CD8+ T cells sorted from blood. The receptors originated from a woman between 18 and 30 years old in good health.

The chain combines TRBV13 with TRBJ2-1, with D possibly TRBD2 on 6 matching bases. This CDR3 comprises 16 residues. Trimming took 3 bases from V and 5 from J, leaving 17 bases between them. Germline V lookup: CDR1 PRHDT, CDR2 FYEKMQ (reference sequence). The CDR3 sequence: CASSFFGDWADNEQFF. The CDR3 coding sequence is TGTGCCAGCAGCTTTTTCGGGGACTGGGCAGACAATGAGCAGTTCTTC.

This clonotype was detected many times. The chain combines TRBV20-1 with TRBJ2-5; tentative D call: TRBD1 (5 bases). The CDR3 sequence is 15 residues long. V lost 5 bases and J 0 bases, leaving 16 bases between the germline ends. Germline CDR1 DFQATT, CDR2 SNEGSKA (reference sequence). Here the CDR3 DNA reads TGCAGTGCTTCTACCTATGGGGCAGACCAAGAGACCCAGTACTTC. Translated: CSASTYGADQETQYF.

The chain combines TRBV4-2 with TRBJ2-5; the D gene is possibly TRBD2 (5 bases). V dropped 0 bases and J dropped 2 bases, with 10 bases sitting between them. From germline, CDR1 is LGHNA and CDR2 YNFKEQ. The CDR3 is made up of 15 amino acids. The DNA for the CDR3 is TGTGCCAGCAGCCAAGAGCGAGGGATGCAAGAGACCCAGTACTTC. Amino acid sequence: CASSQERGMQETQYF.

This clonotype was counted between two and nine times. This chain links TRBV6-6 with TRBJ2-1; possible D gene TRBD2, 5 bases. The CDR3 spans 12 residues. Germline-derived CDR1 and CDR2 are MNHNY and SVGAGI (reference sequence). With 2 bases removed from V and 14 bases from J, the gap between germline ends came to 13 bases. The CDR3 protein is CASSYDGSLEFF. The DNA of the CDR3 is TGTGCCAGCAGTTACGATGGGAGTTTGGAGTTCTTC.

This clonotype turned up a few times. V usage is TRBV10-2 and J usage is TRBJ2-1, with 7 bases aligning to TRBD1. With V trimmed by 2 bases and J by 2 bases, 3 bases remained unmatched. The CDR3 loop spans 15 amino acids. Germline V lookup: CDR1 WSHSY, CDR2 SAAADI. In DNA form, the CDR3 reads TGCGCCAGCAGTGAGGGGACAGCTACCTACAATGAGCAGTTCTTC. Amino acids: CASSEGTATYNEQFF.

This sequence joins TRBV2 and TRBJ2-1; D is ambiguous. Deletions cut 1 base from V and 0 bases from J, with 10 bases between. This CDR3 contains 16 residues. Germline loops: CDR1 SNHLY, CDR2 FYNNEI. The CDR3, as DNA: TGTGCCAGCAGTGAAGGAGGAGTCGGCTCCTACAATGAGCAGTTCTTC. It yields the protein CASSEGGVGSYNEQFF.